This passage covers 10 T cell receptor beta chains from one sample sequenced in a study of blood T cell repertoires in COVID-19. Data came from immunoSEQ multiplex PCR; TCRdb stores just in-frame clones and leaves some out. Of tens of thousands of clones in the sample, approximately 80% are singletons; the top ten hold around a fifth. Material for sequencing was peripheral blood. The receptor set was obtained from a human donor with active or convalescent COVID-19. The donor label of this sample is uncertain.

The rearrangement uses TRBV6-4 and TRBJ1-2; 8 bases align to TRBD1. The CDR3 consists of 14 residues. The germline CDR1 and CDR2 sequences are MRHNA and SNTAGT. Trimming took 2 bases from V and 4 from J; bases not matched to a gene: 3. CDR3 DNA: TGTGCCAGCAGTGACGGACAGGGCGCCTATGGCTACACCTTC. Protein product: CASSDGQGAYGYTF.

V and J are TRBV21-1 and TRBJ2-5; no check of the table's D call, TRBD1, against the DNA was made. TRBV21-1 is described as a pseudogene. The CDR3 sequence is 14 residues long. Here the CDR3 reads CASSSDRIQETQYF. The CDR3 bases are TGTGCCAGCAGCAGTGACAGGATCCAAGAGACCCAGTACTTC.

V gene TRBV28 combines with J gene TRBJ2-3; 10 nucleotides line up with TRBD2. This CDR3 has 15 residues. V lost 6 bases and J lost 0; bases outside the gene matches: 3. The germline gives CDR1 MDHEN, CDR2 SYDVKM. DNA for the CDR3: TGTGCCAGCAGAGCGGGAGGGGTGAGCACAGATACGCAGTATTTT. Translated, it gives CASRAGGVSTDTQYF.

The chain recombines TRBV9 with TRBJ1-1; D is unresolved. The CDR3 has 12 amino acids. Germline V gene data show CDR1 as SGDLS and CDR2 as YYNGEE. V was pared by 7 bases and J by 7 bases, with 14 bases between. The CDR3 nucleotides are TGTGCCAGCGCCCGGGCTGGGAGTGAAGCTTTCTTT. Translated: CASARAGSEAFF.

There are a few counts of this clone. The genes are TRBV27 and TRBJ2-1; 8 nucleotides match TRBD2. The J segment lost 1 base and the V segment lost 0 bases, leaving 11 bases of the junction unmatched. This CDR3 is built from 19 residues. Germline V gene lookup returns CDR1 MNHEY and CDR2 SMNVEV (reference sequence). The CDR3 DNA reads as TGTGCCAGCAGTTTATCCGGGGATAGCGGGATGGGTTCCTACAATGAGCAGTTCTTC. This encodes CASSLSGDSGMGSYNEQFF.

The V call is TRBV7-3, the J call TRBJ2-2; the match to TRBD1 covers 7 bases. The CDR3 consists of 15 residues. J lost 5 bases, V lost 3 bases, and 6 bases had no gene match. Germline loops: CDR1 SGHTA, CDR2 FQGTGA. In DNA form, the CDR3 reads TGTGCCAGCAGCTTTGAGGGCAGGGGGACCGGGGAGCTGTTTTTT. This sequence encodes CASSFEGRGTGELFF.

This clone was found once. CDR3 sequence: CASSSEGGVSGANVLTF. The CDR3 DNA reads as TGCGCCAGCAGCTCCGAAGGGGGGGTCTCTGGGGCCAACGTCCTGACTTTC. This chain connects TRBV5-1 to TRBJ2-6; the D gene is possibly TRBD2 (7 bases). Germline V gene data show CDR1 as SGHRS and CDR2 as YFSETQ. The CDR3 covers 17 residues. V was shortened by 3 bases and J by 0 bases, with 13 bases between the two germline ends.

The V and J genes are TRBV30 and TRBJ2-1; 13 nucleotides agree with TRBD2. The junction had 7 bases not matched to a gene; V was cut back by 1 base and J by 10 bases. CDR1 is GTSNPN and CDR2 is SVGIG in the germline V gene (reference sequence). The CDR3 runs 15 residues. This CDR3 is CAWSGGLAGFREQFF. The DNA of the CDR3 is TGTGCCTGGAGTGGGGGACTAGCGGGGTTTAGAGAGCAGTTCTTC.

As DNA, the CDR3 is TGTGCCAGCAGCCAGGGGTCCGGAAACACCATATATTTT. This gives the protein CASSQGSGNTIYF. The chain couples TRBV5-4 to TRBJ1-3; possible D gene TRBD1, 6 bases. This CDR3 spans 13 amino acids. Germline-derived CDR1 and CDR2 are SGHNT and YYREEE (reference sequence). With 4 bases removed from V and 4 bases from J, the gap between germline ends came to 9 bases.

A single count supports this clone. This chain links TRBV11-2 with TRBJ2-5; 7 bases match TRBD1. With V trimmed by 3 bases and J by 4 bases, 5 bases remained unmatched. The CDR3 covers 14 residues. The V gene's germline CDR1 is SGHAT and CDR2 FQNNGV. The CDR3 sequence is CASSFEGAGETQYF. The DNA of the CDR3 is TGTGCCAGCAGCTTTGAGGGGGCGGGAGAGACCCAGTACTTC.